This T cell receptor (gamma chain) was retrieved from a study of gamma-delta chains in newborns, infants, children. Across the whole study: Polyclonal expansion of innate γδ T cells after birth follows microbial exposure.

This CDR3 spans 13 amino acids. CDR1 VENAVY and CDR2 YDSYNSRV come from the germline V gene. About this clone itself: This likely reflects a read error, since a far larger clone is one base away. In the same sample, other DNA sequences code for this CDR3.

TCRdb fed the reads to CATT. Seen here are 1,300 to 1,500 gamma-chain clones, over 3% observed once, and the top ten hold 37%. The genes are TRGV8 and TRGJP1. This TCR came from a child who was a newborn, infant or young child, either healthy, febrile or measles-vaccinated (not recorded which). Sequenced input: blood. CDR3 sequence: CATWDTTGWFKIF. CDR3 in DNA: TGTGCCACTTGGGATACCACTGGTTGGTTCAAGATATTT.